Below are 10 T cell receptor beta chains sequenced from a single sample in a study of radiotherapy plus CTLA-4 blockade in lung cancer. The protocol was immunoSEQ multiplex PCR, while the TCRdb copy is restricted to in-frame clones and leaves out a portion. The table lists over 70,000 clones, 86% of them singletons. The sample consisted of peripheral blood, taken from a patient treated with radiotherapy plus ipilimumab. These receptor sequences come from a human donor with non-small cell lung cancer who had a partial response to radiotherapy plus ipilimumab.

The gene calls are TRBV5-4 and TRBJ2-2; D remains ambiguous. Germline V gene sequence: CDR1 SGHNT, CDR2 YYREEE (reference sequence). This CDR3 spans 14 amino acids. Trimming cost V 0 bases and J 4 bases, with 7 bases left between them. The CDR3 nucleotides are TGTGCCAGCAGCTTGGGAACGGTCACCGGGGAGCTGTTTTTT. Its translation: CASSLGTVTGELFF.

The rearrangement uses TRBV19 and TRBJ2-7; 7 bases align to TRBD1. The CDR3 has 16 residues. The ends lost 3 bases at V and 2 bases at J; junction bases unmatched: 10. CDR1 and CDR2 from the germline V gene are LNHDA and SQIVND (reference sequence). CDR3 nucleotide sequence: TGTGCCAGTAGTATTAACAGGGGCTTTGGGGCCTACGAGCAGTACTTC. It is translated as CASSINRGFGAYEQYF.

The gene calls are TRBV2 and TRBJ2-3; 9 bases align to TRBD2. Trimming cost V 6 bases and J 3 bases; bases outside gene matches: 7. The germline V gene has CDR1 SNHLY and CDR2 FYNNEI. The CDR3 length is 15 residues. The CDR3 here is CASSVTSGLTDTQYF. The CDR3 DNA reads as TGTGCCAGCAGCGTTACTAGCGGGTTAACAGATACGCAGTATTTT.

The chain couples TRBV28 to TRBJ2-2; unclear D gene. V lost 2 bases and J 6 bases, leaving 7 bases between the germline ends. The CDR3 runs to 13 residues. CDR1 is MDHEN and CDR2 is SYDVKM in the germline V gene. CDR3 protein: CASSLGRAGELFF. CDR3 coding DNA: TGTGCCAGCAGTTTAGGTCGGGCCGGGGAGCTGTTTTTT. The full variable domain, in which reference TRBV28 and TRBJ2-2 provide the parts outside the CDR3, is DVKVTQSSRYLVKRTGEKVFLECVQDMDHENMFWYRQDPGLGLRLIYFSYDVKMKEKGDIPEGYSVSREKKERFSLILESASTNQTSMYLCASSLGRAGELFFGEGSRLTVL.

The count of this clone is one. The rearrangement uses TRBV28 and TRBJ2-7, with D uncertain. The germline V gene has CDR1 MDHEN and CDR2 SYDVKM. CDR3 length: 14 residues. V was shortened by 4 bases and J by 2 bases, with 12 bases between the two germline ends. Here the CDR3 reads CASSSGSSTYEQYV. The CDR3 bases are TGTGCCAGCAGTTCGGGTTCCTCTACCTACGAGCAGTACGTC.

The gene calls are TRBV6-1 and TRBJ2-3, with D perhaps matching TRBD2 (6 bases). The CDR3 loop spans 18 amino acids. Trimming shortened V by 5 bases and J by 4 bases, and 25 bases separated the two germline ends. Germline values: CDR1 MNHNS, CDR2 SASEGT. CDR3 amino acids: CASSQVGPLAGKADTQYF. The DNA of the CDR3 is TGTGCCAGCAGTCAAGTAGGCCCACTAGCAGGGAAGGCAGATACGCAGTATTTT.

J is TRBJ2-1 and V is TRBV6-5, with 10 bases identical to TRBD1. The V segment lost 5 bases and the J segment 7 bases; nucleotides outside the gene matches: 5. Germline loops: CDR1 MNHEY, CDR2 SVGAGI. The CDR3 totals 14 residues. Here the CDR3 DNA reads TGTGCCAGCAGTGATCGACAGGGGGCTAATGAGCAGTTCTTC. It codes for CASSDRQGANEQFF.

The chain carries TRBV18 and TRBJ1-1; 7 bases line up with TRBD1. Germline V gene data show CDR1 as KGHSH and CDR2 as LQKENI. This CDR3 is 14 amino acids long. With 3 bases clipped from V and 0 bases from J, the junction kept 1 base outside the gene matches. The DNA for the CDR3 is TGTGCCAGCTCACCGGACAGGATGAACACTGAAGCTTTCTTT. Protein product: CASSPDRMNTEAFF.

The V call is TRBV27, the J call TRBJ1-5; 7 nucleotides match TRBD1. Germline values: CDR1 MNHEY, CDR2 SMNVEV (reference sequence). The CDR3 totals 14 residues. V shed 6 bases and J 5 bases; nucleotides not matched to a gene: 7. The CDR3 here is CASRKTGTYQPQHF. Here the CDR3 DNA reads TGTGCCAGCAGGAAGACAGGGACCTATCAGCCCCAGCATTTT.

The chain has TRBV6-5 and TRBJ2-7; D possibly corresponds to TRBD1 (6 bases). The CDR3 totals 15 residues. Germline-derived CDR1 and CDR2 are MNHEY and SVGAGI. V was pared by 3 bases and J by 0 bases, with 12 bases between. The CDR3 loop is CASSYGGPFSYEQYF. CDR3 DNA: TGTGCCAGCAGTTATGGGGGCCCCTTCTCCTACGAGCAGTACTTC.